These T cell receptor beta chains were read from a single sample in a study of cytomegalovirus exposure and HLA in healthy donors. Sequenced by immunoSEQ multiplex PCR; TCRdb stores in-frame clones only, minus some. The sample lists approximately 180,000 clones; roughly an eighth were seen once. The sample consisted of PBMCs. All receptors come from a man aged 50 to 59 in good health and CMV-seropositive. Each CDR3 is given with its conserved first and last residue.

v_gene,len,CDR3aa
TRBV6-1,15,CASSENPVSTDTQYF
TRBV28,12,CASRQGYQPQHF
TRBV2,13,CASRTGGQGGYTF
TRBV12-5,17,CASGPSTSFDSTDTQYF
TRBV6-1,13,CASSYRVSYEQYF
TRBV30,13,CAWSRDSNQPQHF
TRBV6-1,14,CASEGRDTNYGYTF
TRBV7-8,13,CASSSDGGYEQYF
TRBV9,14,CASSALGQGDGYTF
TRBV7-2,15,CASSRQGQGTDTQYF
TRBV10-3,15,CAISAGGLSQETQYF
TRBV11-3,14,CASSRGTATYEQYF
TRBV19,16,CASSRRQGTNTGELFF
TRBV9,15,CASSVGWGAGNTIYF
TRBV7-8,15,CASSLVTGVQETQYF
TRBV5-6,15,CASSDFRGPKSPLHF
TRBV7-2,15,CASSLSEEVSATQYF
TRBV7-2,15,CASSLEWDSTYEQYF
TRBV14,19,CASSHKQGAYLFSGNTIYF
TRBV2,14,CASRDTGTWHGYTF
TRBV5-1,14,CASSPGQGNTEAFF
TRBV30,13,CAWRERGTDTQYF
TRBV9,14,CASEKSYSGNTIYF
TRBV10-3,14,CAISAQGDDYGYTF
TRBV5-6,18,CASSSTLVSGGHQETQYF
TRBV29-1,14,CSVRNAGGDNEQFF
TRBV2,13,CASSAANTGELFF
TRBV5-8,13,CASSSYSNQPQHF
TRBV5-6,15,CASSPQVTFTGELFF
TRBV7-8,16,CASSPRSGQGNQPQHF
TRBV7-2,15,CASSLGLAGEETQYF